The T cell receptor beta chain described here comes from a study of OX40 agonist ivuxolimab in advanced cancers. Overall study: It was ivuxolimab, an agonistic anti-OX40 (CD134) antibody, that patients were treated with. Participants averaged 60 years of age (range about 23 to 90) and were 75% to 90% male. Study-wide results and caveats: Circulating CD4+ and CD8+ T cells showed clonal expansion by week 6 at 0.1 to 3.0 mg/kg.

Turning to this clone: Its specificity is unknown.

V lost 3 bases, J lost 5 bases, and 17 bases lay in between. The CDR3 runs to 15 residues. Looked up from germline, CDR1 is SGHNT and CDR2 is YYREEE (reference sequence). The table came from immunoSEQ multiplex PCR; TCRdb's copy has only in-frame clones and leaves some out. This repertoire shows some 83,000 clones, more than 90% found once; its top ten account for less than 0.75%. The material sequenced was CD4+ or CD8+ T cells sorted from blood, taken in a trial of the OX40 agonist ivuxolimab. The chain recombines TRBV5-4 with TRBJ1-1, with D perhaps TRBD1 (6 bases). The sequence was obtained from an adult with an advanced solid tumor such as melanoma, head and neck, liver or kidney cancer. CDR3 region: CASSSLTGRATEAFF. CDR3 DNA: TGTGCCAGCAGCTCGCTAACAGGGAGGGCGACTGAAGCTTTCTTT.